The T cell receptor (beta chain) under discussion was sequenced for a study of CD8 T cells in Susac syndrome. The RNA input was about 0.5 to 1 ug, and it was reverse transcribed with random hexamers. Amplification of TCR beta CDR3 across 54 Vbeta and 13 Jbeta was performed with immunoSEQ multiplex PCR. TCRdb re-derived calls from the immunoSEQ multiplex PCR reads in MiXCR, one entry per CDR3 protein. The sample has about 150,000 distinct CDR3 sequences; 94% are singletons. This CDR3 region has 18 residues. With 3 bases removed from V and 2 bases from J, the gap between germline ends came to 25 bases. Germline V gene data show CDR1 as GTSNPN and CDR2 as SVGIG (reference sequence). CD8+ and CD4+ T cells circulating in blood were sequenced for TCR beta. Treatment-naive patients with stable or active relapsing-remitting disease served as multiple sclerosis controls. The TEMRA cells underwent FACS enrichment, while the CD8+ and CD4+ T cells underwent negative isolation.

The TCR comes from a human donor with multiple sclerosis. The V gene is TRBV30, the J gene TRBJ1-2, with TRBD1 as a possible D gene (5 bases). The material sequenced was CD8+ T cells from PBMCs. Written as DNA, the CDR3 is TGTGCCTGGAGAAGGGACCCGGTGGGCTACATGACGAACTATGGCTACACCTTC. This codes for CAWRRDPVGYMTNYGYTF. The whole variable domain, filled in from reference TRBV30 and TRBJ1-2, reads SQTIHQWPATLVQPVGSPLSLECTVEGTSNPNLYWYRQAAGRGLQLLFYSVGIGQISSEVPQNLSASRPQDRQFILSSKKLLLSDSGFYLCAWRRDPVGYMTNYGYTFGSGTRLTVV.